This T cell receptor beta chain was sequenced in a study of blood T cell repertoires in COVID-19. About the research overall: Sites in the United States, Italy and Spain provided acute and convalescent COVID-19 samples. From T cells, B-cell-depleted T cells, or PBMCs came the material, which was cDNA or gDNA.

The germline V gene has CDR1 ENHRY and CDR2 SYGVKD. Losses at the gene ends were 7 bases for V and 0 bases for J; bases not matched to a gene: 4. The CDR3 extends over 15 amino acids. Per the authors' pipeline: Estimation of nucleated cell counts was performed using reference gene primer amplification. Method: immunoSEQ multiplex PCR; TCRdb's copy keeps in-frame clones and lacks some. V and J calls and clone size come straight from that table; D and trimming were deduced from the DNA. The sample records about 180,000 clones, 89% being singletons. The specimen sequenced was peripheral blood. The genes are TRBV10-3 and TRBJ2-3; TRBD2 aligns across 10 bases. This sequence originates from a man younger than 35 who had recovered from COVID-19. CDR3 coding DNA: TGTGCCATCACCGCGACTAGCGGGAGCACAGATACGCAGTATTTT. Protein sequence: CAITATSGSTDTQYF.